The clone carrying this T cell receptor (beta chain) was seen a handful of times. Antigen specificity is unknown. The data originate from a study of a mutant IDH1 vaccine in newly diagnosed glioma. Time point specified: week 47, end of study. It was 300 ug of mutant IDH1 20-mer peptide that made up each vaccine dose, given with topical imiquimod. Scheduled for weeks 1, 3, 5, 7, 11, 15, 19 and 23, eight vaccinations were given to patients. From germline, CDR1 is SGHTA and CDR2 FQGTGA. V dropped 1 base and J dropped 2 bases, with 11 bases sitting between them. The CDR3 has 15 amino acids. The protocol was immunoSEQ multiplex PCR, while the TCRdb copy is restricted to in-frame clones and leaves out a portion. Here the sample spans some 50,000 clones, approximately 64% being singletons.

This chain connects TRBV7-3 to TRBJ1-1; D is uncertain. This TCR was sampled from a man aged 35-49 years with glioma. Some clones in this sample may be carry-over from other donors' samples. This specimen was peripheral blood mononuclear cells (PBMCs), taken from a glioma patient whose treatment included an IDH1 peptide vaccine. This chain's CDR3 is CASSLKHSPNTEAFF. The CDR3 nucleotides are TGTGCCAGCAGCTTAAAGCACAGCCCTAACACTGAAGCTTTCTTT.